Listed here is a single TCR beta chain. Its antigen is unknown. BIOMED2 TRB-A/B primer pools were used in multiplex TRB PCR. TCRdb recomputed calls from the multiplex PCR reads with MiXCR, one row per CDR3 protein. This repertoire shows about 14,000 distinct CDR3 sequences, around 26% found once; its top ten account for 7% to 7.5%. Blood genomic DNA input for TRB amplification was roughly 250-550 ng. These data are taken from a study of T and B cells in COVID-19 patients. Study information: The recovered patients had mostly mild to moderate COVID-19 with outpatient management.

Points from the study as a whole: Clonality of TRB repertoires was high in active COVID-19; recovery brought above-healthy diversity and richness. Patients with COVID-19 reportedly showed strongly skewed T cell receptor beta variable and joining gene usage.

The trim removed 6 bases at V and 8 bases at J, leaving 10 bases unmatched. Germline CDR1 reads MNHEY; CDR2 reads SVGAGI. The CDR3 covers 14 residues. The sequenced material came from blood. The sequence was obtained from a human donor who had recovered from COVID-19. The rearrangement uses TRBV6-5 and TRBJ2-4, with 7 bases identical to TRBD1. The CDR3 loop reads CASSLRGPDDIQYF. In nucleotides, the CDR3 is TGTGCCAGCAGCCTAAGGGGGCCGGATGACATTCAGTACTTC.